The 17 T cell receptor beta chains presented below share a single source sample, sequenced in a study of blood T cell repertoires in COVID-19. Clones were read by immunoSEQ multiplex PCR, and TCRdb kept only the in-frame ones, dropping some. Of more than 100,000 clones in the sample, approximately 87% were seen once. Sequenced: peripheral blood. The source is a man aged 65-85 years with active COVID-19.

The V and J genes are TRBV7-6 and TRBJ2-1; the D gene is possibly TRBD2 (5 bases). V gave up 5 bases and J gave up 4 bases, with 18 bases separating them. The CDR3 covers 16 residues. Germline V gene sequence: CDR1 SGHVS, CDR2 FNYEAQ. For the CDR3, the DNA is TGTGCCAGCAGCGCCTCGGGGTTTGCCTTGTACAATGAGCAGTTCTTC. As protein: CASSASGFALYNEQFF.

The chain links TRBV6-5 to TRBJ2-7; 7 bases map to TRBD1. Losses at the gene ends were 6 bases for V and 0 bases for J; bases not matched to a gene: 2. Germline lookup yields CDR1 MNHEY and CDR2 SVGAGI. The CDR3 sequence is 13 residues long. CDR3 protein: CASRTGVSYEQYF. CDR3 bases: TGTGCCAGCAGAACAGGGGTCTCCTACGAGCAGTACTTC.

The CDR3 region has the DNA TGTGCCAGCAGCCCGTGGACTAGCGGGACTCTGACCGAGCAGTACTTC. It is translated as CASSPWTSGTLTEQYF. The V and J genes are TRBV7-9 and TRBJ2-7; 12 positions agree with TRBD2. Germline-derived CDR1 and CDR2 are SEHNR and FQNEAQ (reference sequence). Trimming removed 5 bases from V and 6 bases from J; junction bases left unmatched: 11. This CDR3 spans 16 amino acids. Combining the CDR3 with reference TRBV7-9 and TRBJ2-7 gives the whole variable domain DTGVSQNPRHKITKRGQNVTFRCDPISEHNRLYWYRQTLGQGPEFLTYFQNEAQLEKSRLLSDRFSAERPKGSFSTLEIQRTEQGDSAMYLCASSPWTSGTLTEQYFGPGTRLTVT.

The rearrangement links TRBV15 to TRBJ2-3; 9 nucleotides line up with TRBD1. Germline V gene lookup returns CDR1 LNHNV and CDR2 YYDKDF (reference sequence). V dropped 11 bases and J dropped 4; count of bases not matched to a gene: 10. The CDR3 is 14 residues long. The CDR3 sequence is CAASSTGGADTQYF. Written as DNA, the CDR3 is TGTGCCGCGTCATCAACAGGGGGCGCAGATACGCAGTATTTT.

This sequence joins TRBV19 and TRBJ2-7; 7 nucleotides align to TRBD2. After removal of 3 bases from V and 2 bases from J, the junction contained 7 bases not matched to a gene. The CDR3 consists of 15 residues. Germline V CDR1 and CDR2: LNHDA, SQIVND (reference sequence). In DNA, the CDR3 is TGTGCCAGTAGTATCCGGGGGGAGGCTACCTACGAGCAGTACTTC. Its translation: CASSIRGEATYEQYF.

CDR3 sequence: CASSSSGTGNTYEQYF. The CDR3 DNA sequence: TGTGCCAGCAGTTCTTCCGGGACAGGGAATACCTACGAGCAGTACTTC. The chain recombines TRBV27 with TRBJ2-7; 9 bases agree with TRBD1. This CDR3 is 16 amino acids long. Losses at the gene ends were 4 bases for V and 2 bases for J; bases not matched to a gene: 9. Germline V CDR1 and CDR2: MNHEY, SMNVEV (reference sequence).

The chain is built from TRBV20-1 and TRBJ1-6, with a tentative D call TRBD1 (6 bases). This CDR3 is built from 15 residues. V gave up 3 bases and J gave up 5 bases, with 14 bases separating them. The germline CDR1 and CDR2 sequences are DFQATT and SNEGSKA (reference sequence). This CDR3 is CSASKRTVNNSPLHF. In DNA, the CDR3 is TGCAGTGCTAGTAAGAGGACAGTCAATAATTCACCCCTCCACTTT.

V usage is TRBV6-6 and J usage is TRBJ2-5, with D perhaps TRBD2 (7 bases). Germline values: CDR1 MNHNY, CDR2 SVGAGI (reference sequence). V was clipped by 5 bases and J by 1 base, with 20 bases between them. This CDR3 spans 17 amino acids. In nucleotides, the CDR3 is TGTGCCAGCAGTCGTGCAACAGGGAGGGTACCCCAAGAGACCCAGTACTTC. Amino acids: CASSRATGRVPQETQYF.

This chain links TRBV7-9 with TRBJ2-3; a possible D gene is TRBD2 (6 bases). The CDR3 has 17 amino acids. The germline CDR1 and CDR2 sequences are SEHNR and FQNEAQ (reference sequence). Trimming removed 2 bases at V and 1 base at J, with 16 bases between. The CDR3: CASSLIPRREGTDTQYF. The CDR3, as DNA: TGTGCCAGCAGCTTAATACCGCGGCGGGAAGGCACAGATACGCAGTATTTT.

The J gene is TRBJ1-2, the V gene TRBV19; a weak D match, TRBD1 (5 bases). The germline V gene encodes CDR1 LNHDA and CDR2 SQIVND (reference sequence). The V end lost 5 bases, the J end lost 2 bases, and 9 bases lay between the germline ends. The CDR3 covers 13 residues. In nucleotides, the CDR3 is TGTGCCAGTAGTCACCAGGGAAACTATGGCTACACCTTC. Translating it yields CASSHQGNYGYTF.

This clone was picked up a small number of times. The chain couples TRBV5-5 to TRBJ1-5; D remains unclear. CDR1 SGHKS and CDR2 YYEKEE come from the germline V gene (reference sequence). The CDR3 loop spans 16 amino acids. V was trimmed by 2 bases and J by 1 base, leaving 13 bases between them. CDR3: CASSFGRGRSNQPQHF. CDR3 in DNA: TGTGCCAGCAGCTTTGGGCGGGGTAGAAGCAATCAGCCCCAGCATTTT.

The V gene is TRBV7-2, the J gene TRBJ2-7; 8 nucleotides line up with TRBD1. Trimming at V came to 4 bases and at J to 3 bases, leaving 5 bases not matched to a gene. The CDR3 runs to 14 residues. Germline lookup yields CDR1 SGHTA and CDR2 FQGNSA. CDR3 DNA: TGTGCCAGCAGCTACAGGGGGTTGGTCTACGAGCAGTACTTC. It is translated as CASSYRGLVYEQYF.

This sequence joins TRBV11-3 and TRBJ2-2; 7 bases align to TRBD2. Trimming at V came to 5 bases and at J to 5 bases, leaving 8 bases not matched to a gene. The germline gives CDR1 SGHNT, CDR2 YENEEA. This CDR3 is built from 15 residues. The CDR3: CASSKGGESTGELFF. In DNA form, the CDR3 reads TGTGCCAGCAGCAAGGGAGGGGAGTCTACCGGGGAGCTGTTTTTT.

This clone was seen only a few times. DNA for the CDR3: TGTGCCAGCAGTGACTCGATACAGGGGTATAATGAGCAGTTCTTC. Its translation: CASSDSIQGYNEQFF. V usage is TRBV6-4 and J usage is TRBJ2-1, with 7 bases matching TRBD1. Per germline, CDR1 MRHNA and CDR2 SNTAGT. The CDR3 is made up of 15 amino acids. V lost 0 bases, J lost 7 bases, and 6 bases stayed unmatched.

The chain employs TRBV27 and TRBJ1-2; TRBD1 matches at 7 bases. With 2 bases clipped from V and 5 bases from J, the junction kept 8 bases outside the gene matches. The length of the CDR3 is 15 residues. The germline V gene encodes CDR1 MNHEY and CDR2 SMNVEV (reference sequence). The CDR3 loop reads CASSLGREGAYGYTF. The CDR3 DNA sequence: TGTGCCAGCAGTTTAGGGCGGGAGGGGGCATATGGCTACACCTTC.

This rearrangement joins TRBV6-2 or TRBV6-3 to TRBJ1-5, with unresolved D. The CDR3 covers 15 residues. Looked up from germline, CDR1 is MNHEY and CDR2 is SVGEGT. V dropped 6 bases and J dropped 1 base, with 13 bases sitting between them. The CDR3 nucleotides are TGTGCCAGCAGCCTACGGGGAGGGAGCAATCAGCCCCAGCATTTT. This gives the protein CASSLRGGSNQPQHF.

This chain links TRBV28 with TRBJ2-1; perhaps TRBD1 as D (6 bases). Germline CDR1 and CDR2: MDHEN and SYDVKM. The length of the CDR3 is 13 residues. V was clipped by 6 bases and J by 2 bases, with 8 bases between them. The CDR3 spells CASSWDTYNEQFF. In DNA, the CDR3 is TGTGCCAGCAGCTGGGACACCTACAATGAGCAGTTCTTC.